These 14 T cell receptor beta chains were sequenced from one sample in a study of regulatory T cells in long-lasting Graves disease. Time point noted: newly diagnosed GD, antithyroid drugs for less than 3 months. PBMC-derived RNA was used for the TCR library. Building the TCR beta libraries relied on iRepertoire HTBI primers, and CDR3 regions underwent Arm-PCR. TCRdb re-derived calls from the multiplex PCR reads in MiXCR, one entry per CDR3 protein. This sample has under 450,000 distinct CDR3 sequences, with about 10% found just once. Separately, the same data were catalogued under a study of T cells in Graves' hyperthyroidism and ophthalmopathy.

The source material was peripheral blood mononuclear cells (PBMCs), sampled at new diagnosis, from a patient treated with antithyroid drugs. The receptors originated from a woman in her late teens or twenties with Graves disease.

About this clonotype: A single base separates this from a much larger clone, so it may be a read error. It is likely a read error, because the conserved phenylalanine at the end of the CDR3 is missing. The chain couples TRBV2 to TRBJ1-5, with D uncertain. This CDR3 is 14 amino acids long. The germline gives CDR1 SNHLY, CDR2 FYNNEI. V lost 2 bases to trimming and J lost 6 bases, with 11 bases between them. The CDR3 region has the DNA TGTGCCAGCAGTGAAATTCTCTCGGCTCAGCCCCAGCATTTG. This gives the protein CASSEILSAQPQHL.

This clonotype has just a few counts. The chain links TRBV29-1 to TRBJ1-1; D might be TRBD1 (5 bases). Trimming took 6 bases from V and 10 from J, leaving 18 bases between them. The CDR3 has 12 residues. The germline V gene has CDR1 SQVTM and CDR2 ANQGSEA. CDR3 sequence (DNA): TGCAGCGTCCAGAGGGGAGTGCCCGGAGCTTTCTTT. This encodes CSVQRGVPGAFF.

This clonotype has a count of ten or more. The genes are TRBV5-5 and TRBJ1-1, with 7 bases matching TRBD1. This CDR3 comprises 14 residues. Looked up from germline, CDR1 is SGHKS and CDR2 is YYEKEE (reference sequence). The J segment lost 4 bases and the V segment lost 0 bases, leaving 3 bases of the junction unmatched. CDR3 in DNA: TGTGCCAGCAGCTTGGCCGGACAGGTCACTGAAGCTTTCTTT. It codes for CASSLAGQVTEAFF. Together with reference TRBV5-5 and TRBJ1-1, the CDR3 gives the full variable domain: DAGVTQSPTHLIKTRGQQVTLRCSPISGHKSVSWYQQVLGQGPQFIFQYYEKEERGRGNFPDRFSARQFPNYSSELNVNALLLGDSALYLCASSLAGQVTEAFFGQGTRLTVV.

This clonotype was detected many times. CDR3 in amino acids: CASSPTVGVAKNIQYF. In nucleotides, the CDR3 is TGTGCCAGCAGCCCAACAGTTGGAGTAGCCAAAAACATTCAGTACTTC. The V call is TRBV7-3, the J call TRBJ2-4, with D hard to call. This CDR3 spans 16 amino acids. V was clipped by 5 bases and J by 0 bases, with 14 bases between them. Per the germline V gene, CDR1 is SGHTA and CDR2 is FQGTGA.

Points on this clonotype: This sequence is one base from a far larger clone and is likely a read error. This chain links TRBV20-1 with TRBJ2-1, with 9 positions matching TRBD2. The DNA end lines up better with TRBJ2-5; the J call may be wrong. Germline loops: CDR1 DFQATT, CDR2 SNEGSKA (reference sequence). The CDR3 contains 14 residues. CDR3 DNA: TGCAGTGCTAGAGGAAGCGGGGGGCAGGAGACCCAGTACTTC. Amino acids: CSARGSGGQETQYF.

Remarks on this clonotype: At one of its ends the junction is not consistent with the germline gene, which may arise from a read error. This chain connects TRBV6-2 or TRBV6-3 to TRBJ2-1, with TRBD1 identical over 7 bases. Germline V CDR1 and CDR2: MNHEY, SVGEGT. The CDR3 has 14 amino acids. CDR3 sequence: CASTYRGWDNEQFF. The CDR3, as DNA: TGTGCCAGCACTTACAGGGGATGGGACAATGAGCAGTTCTTC.

This clonotype was observed at least ten times. V and J are TRBV7-8 and TRBJ2-2; D gene uncertain. V shed 5 bases and J shed 8 bases, with 9 bases lying between them. The CDR3 length is 12 residues. Germline assignment: CDR1 SGHVS and CDR2 FQNEAQ. CDR3 region: CASSPSLGELFF. For the CDR3, the DNA is TGTGCCAGCAGCCCTTCCTTGGGGGAGCTGTTTTTT.

This clonotype was seen many times. Germline is not matched at one junction end, which may reflect a read error. V is TRBV7-2 and J is TRBJ2-2; 11 bases agree with TRBD1. Per the germline V gene, CDR1 is SGHTA and CDR2 is FQGNSA. CDR3 length equals 20 residues. The CDR3 sequence: CASSPDRGRRGGSPTGEPFF. The DNA for the CDR3 is TGTGCCAGCAGTCCGGACAGGGGGCGTCGTGGCGGGAGTCCCACCGGGGAGCCGTTTTTT. The entire variable domain, with the rest obtained from reference TRBV7-2 and TRBJ2-2, is as follows: GAGVSQSPSNKVTEKGKDVELRCDPISGHTALYWYRQSLGQGLEFLIYFQGNSAPDKSGLPSDRFSAERTGGSVSTLTIQRTQQEDSAVYLCASSPDRGRRGGSPTGEPFFGEGSRLTVL.

The chain is built from TRBV6-2 or TRBV6-3 and TRBJ1-6; 7 nucleotides line up with TRBD1. This CDR3 comprises 15 residues. Looked up from germline, CDR1 is MNHEY and CDR2 is SVGEGT. V was clipped by 5 bases and J by 10 bases; unmatched bases: 11. CDR3 residues: CASSGQTGIGSPLHF. As DNA, the CDR3 is TGTGCCAGCAGTGGCCAGACAGGGATCGGATCACCCCTCCACTTT.

This CDR3 reads CAWSVYSNTEAFF. The CDR3 bases are TGTGCCTGGAGTGTATATAGCAATACTGAAGCTTTCTTT. The chain has TRBV30 and TRBJ1-1; D is ambiguous. Looked up from germline, CDR1 is GTSNPN and CDR2 is SVGIG (reference sequence). Trimming removed 0 bases at V and 5 bases at J, with 10 bases between. The CDR3 is 13 residues long.

The V call is TRBV4-3, the J call TRBJ2-3, with no clear D. The CDR3 has 14 residues. Trimming took off 0 bases at V and 4 bases at J, with 8 bases between the two ends. Germline assignment: CDR1 LGHNA and CDR2 YSLEER. CDR3 sequence (DNA): TGCGCCAGCAGCCAAGAATGGATGGCAGATACGCAGTATTTT. The encoded protein is CASSQEWMADTQYF.

This clonotype occurred many times. The rearrangement joins TRBV6-2 or TRBV6-3 to TRBJ1-6; tentatively, D is TRBD1 (6 bases). Trimming removed 4 bases from V and 0 bases from J, with 16 bases in between. From germline, CDR1 is MNHEY and CDR2 SVGEGT. The CDR3 is 18 amino acids. CDR3 protein: CASSSYRTDSSYNSPLHF. The DNA of the CDR3 is TGTGCCAGCAGTTCCTATCGAACGGACAGCTCCTATAATTCACCCCTCCACTTT.

Only a few counts were recorded for this clonotype. This chain links TRBV7-3 with TRBJ1-5; D is unresolved. The germline V gene encodes CDR1 SGHTA and CDR2 FQGTGA. CDR3 size: 19 residues. V was pared by 4 bases and J by 0 bases, with 22 bases between. In DNA, the CDR3 is TGTGCCAGCAGCTCCCCCGTCGGGCAGTCGAAAATTAGCAATCAGCCCCAGCATTTT. It encodes CASSSPVGQSKISNQPQHF. Using reference TRBV7-3 and TRBJ1-5 for the parts outside the CDR3, the full variable domain is GAGVSQTPSNKVTEKGKYVELRCDPISGHTALYWYRQSLGQGPEFLIYFQGTGAADDSGLPNDRFFAVRPEGSVSTLKIQRTERGDSAVYLCASSSPVGQSKISNQPQHFGDGTRLSIL.

This clonotype was counted only a few times. This chain uses TRBV5-6 with TRBJ2-5, with a possible D match to TRBD1 (5 bases). Germline values: CDR1 SGHDT, CDR2 YYEEEE. The length of the CDR3 is 14 residues. V lost 4 bases to trimming and J lost 2 bases, with 12 bases between them. The CDR3 coding sequence is TGTGCCAGCAGCCGTGACAGACTTCAAGAGACCCAGTACTTC. Protein: CASSRDRLQETQYF.